Below are 15 T cell receptor beta chains sequenced from a single sample in a study of human T cells and chemical hapten exposure (dated by TCRdb to the early 2020s). The meaning of the sample's time point label: pre-sensitization, week 0. The treatment or condition label here, explained by the study, means: therapeutic diphenylcyclopropenone sensitization with weekly scalp DPC. The library was prepared using RACE. Sequencing instrument: NextSeq 500. The raw public data were reprocessed by TCRdb itself: fastp quality trimming at Q25, MiXCR clonotype calling, in-frame beta chains only. A single entry per CDR3 protein holds the most common genes and DNA from its merged rows. For this sample the table gives around 120,000 distinct CDR3 sequences, of which around an eighth were detected only once. The ten largest clones add up to around 3% of the sample. Material: whole blood, obtained in connection with sensitization to the hapten diphenylcyclopropenone (DPC). These receptors all stem from a woman between 18 and 30 years old with alopecia areata. Some clones in this sample may be carry-over from other donors' samples.

This chain joins TRBV20-1 and TRBJ2-1, with 9 bases that match TRBD1. V gave up 3 bases and J gave up 7 bases; unmatched junction bases: 4. This CDR3 is built from 13 residues. Germline CDR1 and CDR2: DFQATT and SNEGSKA (reference sequence). CDR3 loop: CSASWDRENEQFF. The CDR3 DNA is TGCAGTGCTAGCTGGGACAGGGAAAATGAGCAGTTCTTC.

The sample holds many counts of this clonotype. The chain recombines TRBV20-1 with TRBJ1-2; 7 bases match TRBD1. J was trimmed by 5 bases and V by 4 bases; bases with no gene match: 10. CDR3 length equals 14 residues. Per germline, CDR1 DFQATT and CDR2 SNEGSKA (reference sequence). The CDR3 coding sequence is TGCAGTGCTATTCCCGCCGGGACAGATTATGGCTACACCTTC. Protein: CSAIPAGTDYGYTF.

This rearrangement joins TRBV11-2 to TRBJ2-1; the D is unclear. V shed 5 bases and J shed 2 bases, with 10 bases lying between them. The CDR3 sequence is 14 residues long. CDR1 and CDR2 (germline): SGHAT, FQNNGV. CDR3 sequence reads: CASSHPGTYNEQFF. The DNA for the CDR3 is TGTGCCAGCAGCCACCCCGGTACCTACAATGAGCAGTTCTTC.

The table lists this clonotype with a few counts. This chain links TRBV27 with TRBJ1-6; the D is unclear. The CDR3 loop spans 12 amino acids. Germline V lookup: CDR1 MNHEY, CDR2 SMNVEV (reference sequence). V lost 4 bases to trimming and J lost 9 bases, with 7 bases between them. This CDR3 reads CASSWIGSPLHF. The CDR3 coding sequence is TGTGCCAGCAGTTGGATAGGTTCACCCCTCCACTTT.

This clonotype has a handful of counts. As DNA, the CDR3 is TGCGCCAGCAGGAAGGGAGATGGAAACACCATATATTTT. This codes for CASRKGDGNTIYF. The rearrangement joins TRBV5-1 to TRBJ1-3; D is unresolved. From germline, CDR1 is SGHRS and CDR2 YFSETQ. V was cut by 5 bases and J by 3 bases, with 9 bases left in between. The length of the CDR3 is 13 residues.

This sequence joins TRBV7-9 and TRBJ2-2; 9 bases map to TRBD2. Losses at the gene ends were 0 bases for V and 2 bases for J; bases not matched to a gene: 10. Per the germline V gene, CDR1 is SEHNR and CDR2 is FQNEAQ (reference sequence). The CDR3 is made up of 19 amino acids. The CDR3 sequence: CASSLAHVSSGENTGELFF. In nucleotides, the CDR3 is TGTGCCAGCAGCTTAGCGCATGTGTCTAGCGGGGAAAACACCGGGGAGCTGTTTTTT.

A word on this clonotype: This may come from a read error, since a much larger clone is one base off. The chain uses TRBV7-9 and TRBJ2-5; the D is unclear. The germline V gene encodes CDR1 SEHNR and CDR2 FQNEAQ (reference sequence). This CDR3 comprises 15 residues. CDR3 sequence reads: CTSSFGQENQETQYF. CDR3 in DNA: TGTACCAGCAGCTTCGGGCAGGAGAATCAAGAGACCCAGTACTTC.

The rearrangement uses TRBV20-1 and TRBJ2-2; TRBD1 or TRBD2 may be the D gene (5 bases each). Trimming pared 1 base from V and 4 bases from J, leaving 7 bases between. Germline V gives CDR1 DFQATT, CDR2 SNEGSKA (reference sequence). The length of the CDR3 is 13 residues. The CDR3 region has the DNA TGCAGTGCTAGAGTTGGGGGCACCGGGGAGCTGTTTTTT. It specifies CSARVGGTGELFF.

The genes are TRBV18 and TRBJ1-6; the D gene is possibly TRBD1 (5 bases). The V gene lost 3 bases and the J gene lost 7 bases, with 7 bases spanning the gap. Germline CDR1 is KGHSH and CDR2 is LQKENI. The CDR3 has 13 residues. The chain's CDR3 is CASSPTENSPLHF. In nucleotides, the CDR3 is TGTGCCAGCTCACCGACAGAGAATTCACCCCTCCACTTT.

This clonotype was seen ten or more times. The chain has TRBV7-6 and TRBJ2-7, with 9 nucleotides matching TRBD1. After removal of 7 bases from V and 5 bases from J, the junction contained 9 bases not matched to a gene. From germline, CDR1 is SGHVS and CDR2 FNYEAQ. The CDR3 sequence is 14 residues long. The CDR3 spells CASKQGAIGDEQYF. CDR3 DNA: TGTGCCAGCAAACAGGGGGCAATAGGGGACGAGCAGTACTTC. The variable domain in full, completed from reference TRBV7-6 and TRBJ2-7, reads GAGVSQSPRYKVTKRGQDVALRCDPISGHVSLYWYRQALGQGPEFLTYFNYEAQQDKSGLPNDRFSAERPEGSISTLTIQRTEQRDSAMYRCASKQGAIGDEQYFGPGTRLTVT.

This clonotype was seen more than once but under ten times. This rearrangement joins TRBV28 to TRBJ2-7, with D possibly TRBD2 on 6 matching bases. CDR3 length: 15 residues. In germline, CDR1 is MDHEN, CDR2 SYDVKM. V lost 4 bases and J lost 3, with 16 bases in between. The CDR3 spells CASSSQGLGNYEQYF. For the CDR3, the DNA is TGTGCCAGCAGTTCGCAGGGACTGGGGAACTACGAGCAGTACTTC.

The gene calls are TRBV3-1 and TRBJ1-4; no definite D call. Per germline, CDR1 LGHDT and CDR2 YNNKEL (reference sequence). This CDR3 is built from 15 residues. Trimming cost V 1 base and J 0 bases, with 6 bases left between them. The CDR3 spells CASSQGASTNEKLFF. CDR3 DNA: TGTGCCAGCAGCCAAGGAGCTTCAACTAATGAAAAACTGTTTTTT.

V and J are TRBV11-3 and TRBJ2-7; no clear D. Germline V lookup: CDR1 SGHNT, CDR2 YENEEA. The V gene lost 4 bases and the J gene lost 9 bases, with 16 bases spanning the gap. The CDR3 contains 13 residues. The CDR3 DNA follows: TGTGCCAGCAGCTCGTGCTGGGCCTTGCGGCAGTACTTC. Its translation: CASSSCWALRQYF.

This clonotype was counted ten times or more. The rearrangement links TRBV20-1 to TRBJ1-6, with D possibly matching TRBD1 (6 bases). Germline-derived CDR1 and CDR2 are DFQATT and SNEGSKA (reference sequence). The CDR3 is made up of 15 amino acids. With 4 bases removed from V and 7 bases from J, the gap between germline ends came to 17 bases. The CDR3 sequence is CSAIIVGGQNSPLHF. CDR3 DNA sequence: TGCAGTGCTATTATCGTGGGGGGCCAGAATTCACCCCTCCACTTT.

This clonotype came up a few times. The CDR3 DNA is TGCAGCGTTGAAGAACCTCTGCGGGGTAGCACAGATACGCAGTATTTT. Its protein is CSVEEPLRGSTDTQYF. The J gene is TRBJ2-3, the V gene TRBV29-1; maybe TRBD2 (6 bases). Trimming left V 0 bases short and J 0 bases short, with 13 bases between. Looked up from germline, CDR1 is SQVTM and CDR2 is ANQGSEA. CDR3 size: 16 residues.